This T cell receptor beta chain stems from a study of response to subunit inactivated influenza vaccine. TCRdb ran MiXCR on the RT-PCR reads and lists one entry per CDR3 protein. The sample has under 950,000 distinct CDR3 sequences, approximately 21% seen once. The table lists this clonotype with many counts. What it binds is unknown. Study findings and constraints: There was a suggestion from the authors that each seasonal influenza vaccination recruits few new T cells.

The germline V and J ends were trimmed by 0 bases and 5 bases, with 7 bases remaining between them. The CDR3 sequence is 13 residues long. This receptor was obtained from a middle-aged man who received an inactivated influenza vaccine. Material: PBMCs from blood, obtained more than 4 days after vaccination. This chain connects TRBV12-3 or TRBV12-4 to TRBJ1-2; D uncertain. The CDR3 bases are TGTGCCAGCAGTTTAGCGGAGGGATATGGCTACACCTTC. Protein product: CASSLAEGYGYTF.